At least ten counts were recorded for the clone carrying this T cell receptor (beta chain). The TCRbeta library incorporated unique molecular identifiers. TCRdb called the PCR reads again in MiXCR, with one record for every CDR3 protein. The sample has 640,000 or so distinct CDR3 sequences, around 16% seen once; the top ten hold about 1.1%. This record comes from a study of T-cell reconstitution after alpha-beta-depleted transplantation in children. In germline, CDR1 is DFQATT, CDR2 SNEGSKA (reference sequence). Trimming stripped 3 bases from V and 2 bases from J, with 13 bases between. The CDR3 is 15 residues long.

Sequenced here: PBMCs from the stem cell graft donor, sampled from the stem cell graft. The rearrangement uses TRBV20-1 and TRBJ1-4; D remains ambiguous. This sequence was found in a human donor who donated a stem cell graft to a child with acute myeloid leukemia. CDR3: CSARDIARTNEKLFF. CDR3 sequence (DNA): TGCAGTGCTAGGGATATAGCTAGGACTAATGAAAAACTGTTTTTT.